The clone carrying this T cell receptor beta chain was seen a single time. Its specificity is unknown. V lost 2 bases, J lost 0 bases, and 5 bases lay in between. Germline CDR1 MNHEY, CDR2 SVGAGI. The CDR3 spans 15 residues. CD45RO-negative, CCR7-positively selected cells formed the naive CD8 fraction, excluding terminally differentiated effector memory CD45RA+ cells. The sample belongs to a study of shared clonotypes between healthy human individuals. Study-wide results and limits: Larger estimated richness was generally seen in naive subsets than in memory subsets. The generation probabilities recorded for non-shared clonotypes fell below those of clonotypes shared by all four donors.

Assay: immunoSEQ multiplex PCR; the TCRdb copy retains only in-frame clones and omits some. The sample yields around 2,000,000 clones, 85% to 95% seen once. Input material: naive CD8+ T cells from PBMCs. The V call is TRBV6-5, the J call TRBJ2-6, with D hard to call. The TCR was taken from a man in his late teens or twenties in good health. Some clones in this sample may be carry-over from other donors' samples. The CDR3 loop is CASSYDISGANVLTF. The CDR3, as DNA: TGTGCCAGCAGTTACGACATCTCTGGGGCCAACGTCCTGACTTTC.